A single sample is the source of the 16 T cell receptor beta chains below, sequenced in a study of read filtering for tumor transcriptome and immune sequencing. From approximately 400 ng of RNA, a library with molecular barcoded alpha/delta and beta/gamma adaptors was made. MiXCR, applied by TCRdb to the reads, yields one record per CDR3 protein. The sample includes nearly 60,000 distinct CDR3 sequences, roughly 12% seen only once; the top ten take roughly 17%. Source material: a population of CD138-negative cells sorted from bone marrow. Every receptor here comes from a donor at least 40 years old with multiple myeloma.

This clonotype occurred a few times. The chain recombines TRBV20-1 with TRBJ1-4, with D perhaps matching TRBD1 (6 bases). Trimming pared 1 base from V and 14 bases from J, leaving 14 bases between. The CDR3 totals 12 residues. Per the germline V gene, CDR1 is DFQATT and CDR2 is SNEGSKA (reference sequence). The CDR3 protein is CSARGPGHSLFF. In DNA form, the CDR3 reads TGCAGTGCTAGAGGACCGGGACATTCGCTGTTTTTT.

This clonotype has a handful of counts. V is TRBV18 and J is TRBJ2-7; tentatively, D is TRBD1 (6 bases). Germline CDR1 and CDR2: KGHSH and LQKENI. V lost 3 bases, J lost 5 bases, and 14 bases lay in between. The CDR3 runs 14 residues. The CDR3 coding sequence is TGTGCCAGCTCACCTCTTAGGGACATCCACGAGCAGTACTTC. It encodes CASSPLRDIHEQYF. Complete variable domain (other parts from reference TRBV18 and TRBJ2-7): NAGVMQNPRHLVRRRGQEARLRCSPMKGHSHVYWYRQLPEEGLKFMVYLQKENIIDESGMPKERFSAEFPKEGPSILRIQQVVRGDSAAYFCASSPLRDIHEQYFGPGTRLTVT.

This clonotype has a count of ten or more. The CDR3 sequence is CAWSGGNYGYTF. In nucleotides, the CDR3 is TGTGCCTGGAGTGGGGGAAACTATGGCTACACCTTC. This sequence joins TRBV30 and TRBJ1-2, with D unclear. The CDR3 has 12 amino acids. Between the trimmed V and J ends, which lost 1 base and 2 bases, there was a span of 5 bases. CDR1 and CDR2 from the germline V gene are GTSNPN and SVGIG (reference sequence).

The chain links TRBV21-1 to TRBJ2-3; no DNA check was done on the table's D call, TRBD1. TRBV21-1 is termed a pseudogene. This CDR3 has 16 amino acids. CDR3 loop: CASSPDSSRSTDTQYF. The CDR3 DNA reads TGTGCCAGCAGCCCAGACAGCTCCCGGAGCACAGATACGCAGTATTTT.

This clonotype was counted at least ten times. This chain connects TRBV5-1 to TRBJ1-1; D unclear. Trimming cost V 2 bases and J 2 bases, with 13 bases left between them. This CDR3 has 15 residues. Germline CDR1 SGHRS, CDR2 YFSETQ. This CDR3 reads CASSFGGGLNTEAFF. In DNA, the CDR3 is TGCGCCAGCAGCTTCGGCGGCGGTCTTAACACTGAAGCTTTCTTT.

This clonotype showed up many times. The gene calls are TRBV30 and TRBJ1-1; D not resolved. Per the germline V gene, CDR1 is GTSNPN and CDR2 is SVGIG (reference sequence). V lost 0 bases, J lost 2 bases, and 7 bases lay in between. The CDR3 extends over 13 amino acids. As DNA, the CDR3 is TGTGCCTGGAGTGTACTCAGAAACACTGAAGCTTTCTTT. It specifies CAWSVLRNTEAFF.

This clonotype was counted many times. V and J are TRBV6-5 and TRBJ2-6; tentatively, D is TRBD1 (6 bases). V was pared by 6 bases and J by 2 bases, with 11 bases between. The germline V gene encodes CDR1 MNHEY and CDR2 SVGAGI. The CDR3 runs 15 residues. The CDR3 DNA follows: TGTGCCAGCAGAAGCCAGGGGACTGGGGCCAACGTCCTGACTTTC. Translation gives CASRSQGTGANVLTF.

This clonotype was observed at least ten times. The gene calls are TRBV10-2 and TRBJ2-3; a weak D match, TRBD2 (5 bases). Germline values: CDR1 WSHSY, CDR2 SAAADI. CDR3 length: 14 amino acids. Trimming took off 9 bases at V and 0 bases at J, with 13 bases between the two ends. CDR3 DNA sequence: TGCGCCAGTCAAAGCGGAGCTAGCACAGATACGCAGTATTTT. This translates into CASQSGASTDTQYF.

This clonotype was detected ten times or more. CDR3 sequence reads: CASSFSGEETQYF. CDR3 bases: TGCGCCAGCAGCTTTTCCGGGGAAGAGACCCAGTACTTC. The rearrangement joins TRBV5-1 to TRBJ2-5; D may be TRBD2 (5 bases). V was cut by 2 bases and J by 3 bases, with 8 bases left in between. Germline-derived CDR1 and CDR2 are SGHRS and YFSETQ. CDR3 size: 13 residues.

The table lists this clonotype with many counts. V usage is TRBV28 and J usage is TRBJ2-2; 8 bases are shared with TRBD2. The CDR3 runs 14 residues. Germline V gene data show CDR1 as MDHEN and CDR2 as SYDVKM. J was trimmed by 6 bases and V by 4 bases; bases with no gene match: 4. The CDR3 region is CASSSAGRAGELFF. The CDR3 DNA reads as TGTGCCAGCAGTTCCGCCGGGAGGGCCGGGGAGCTGTTTTTT. The full variable domain, in which reference TRBV28 and TRBJ2-2 provide the parts outside the CDR3, is DVKVTQSSRYLVKRTGEKVFLECVQDMDHENMFWYRQDPGLGLRLIYFSYDVKMKEKGDIPEGYSVSREKKERFSLILESASTNQTSMYLCASSSAGRAGELFFGEGSRLTVL.

This clonotype was recorded many times. The CDR3 DNA follows: TGTGCCAGCAGCTTACTTCGGCAAGAGAACACTGAAGCTTTCTTT. It encodes CASSLLRQENTEAFF. The chain couples TRBV7-9 to TRBJ1-1; D is ambiguous. Trimming took off 2 bases at V and 1 base at J, with 11 bases between the two ends. Germline lookup yields CDR1 SEHNR and CDR2 FQNEAQ (reference sequence). The length of the CDR3 is 15 residues. Full variable domain (missing parts from reference TRBV7-9 and TRBJ1-1): DTGVSQNPRHKITKRGQNVTFRCDPISEHNRLYWYRQTLGQGPEFLTYFQNEAQLEKSRLLSDRFSAERPKGSFSTLEIQRTEQGDSAMYLCASSLLRQENTEAFFGQGTRLTVV.

With respect to this clonotype: Germline is not matched at one junction end, which may reflect a read error. This rearrangement joins TRBV19 to TRBJ1-5; D may be TRBD1 (6 bases). CDR3 size: 13 residues. CDR1 is LNHDA and CDR2 is SQIVND in the germline V gene (reference sequence). The DNA of the CDR3 is TGTGCCAGTAGTCGGGGGGCTGTTCAGCCCCAGCGTTTT. This encodes CASSRGAVQPQRF.

This clonotype came up many times. The rearrangement joins TRBV20-1 to TRBJ2-1, with 8 positions matching TRBD2. There are 16 residues in the CDR3. Germline lookup yields CDR1 DFQATT and CDR2 SNEGSKA (reference sequence). The ends lost 0 bases at V and 8 bases at J; junction bases unmatched: 12. CDR3 amino acids: CSARDQRAGGVDEQFF. CDR3 nucleotide sequence: TGCAGTGCTAGAGATCAGCGGGCGGGGGGTGTGGATGAGCAGTTCTTC.

This clonotype was observed many times. The chain couples TRBV3-1 to TRBJ2-7; TRBD1 aligns across 8 bases. Germline V lookup: CDR1 LGHDT, CDR2 YNNKEL (reference sequence). With V trimmed by 1 base and J by 5 bases, 7 bases remained unmatched. The CDR3 sequence is 15 residues long. The CDR3 sequence: CASSQGTRTGNEQYF. The DNA of the CDR3 is TGTGCCAGCAGCCAAGGAACCCGGACAGGGAACGAGCAGTACTTC.

Many counts were recorded for this clonotype. The genes are TRBV4-1 and TRBJ1-1; D remains ambiguous. The CDR3 contains 13 residues. Germline assignment: CDR1 MGHRA and CDR2 YSYEKL. The V end lost 0 bases, the J end lost 4 bases, and 6 bases lay between the germline ends. DNA for the CDR3: TGCGCCAGCAGCCAAGAAGAGGGCACTGAAGCTTTCTTT. This encodes CASSQEEGTEAFF.

This clonotype came up many times. V and J are TRBV9 and TRBJ2-2; D not resolved. Germline loops: CDR1 SGDLS, CDR2 YYNGEE. CDR3 length: 16 residues. V was trimmed by 2 bases and J by 4 bases, leaving 15 bases between them. CDR3 sequence: CASSVSESLPTGELFF. The CDR3, as DNA: TGTGCCAGCAGCGTTTCCGAGTCTCTCCCCACCGGGGAGCTGTTTTTT.